One and the same sample provided the 24 T cell receptor beta chains below, sequenced in a study of human T cells and chemical hapten exposure. Time point here: patch test 1, 2 weeks after DPC sensitization. This sample's treatment: therapeutic diphenylcyclopropenone sensitization with weekly scalp DPC. One entry per CDR3 protein, called by TCRdb with MiXCR from the RACE reads. This sample has 150,000 to 200,000 distinct CDR3 sequences, with about 20% found just once. The sequencing here drew on whole blood, taken in connection with sensitization to the hapten diphenylcyclopropenone (DPC). These receptors were collected from a woman aged 45 to 65 with alopecia areata. Some clones in this sample may be carry-over from other donors' samples.

This clonotype occurred a few times. V and J are TRBV19 and TRBJ2-7; D is unclear. There are 14 residues in the CDR3. Trimming removed 5 bases at V and 2 bases at J, with 13 bases between. Germline lookup yields CDR1 LNHDA and CDR2 SQIVND (reference sequence). The CDR3 is CASSLLFSPYEQYF. The CDR3 bases are TGTGCCAGTAGTCTCCTCTTCAGCCCCTACGAGCAGTACTTC.

This sequence joins TRBV3-1 and TRBJ1-5, with TRBD1 matching over 10 bases. The CDR3 covers 16 residues. The germline V gene encodes CDR1 LGHDT and CDR2 YNNKEL (reference sequence). Trimming removed 0 bases from V and 7 bases from J; junction bases left unmatched: 6. CDR3 sequence reads: CASSQDLGQGSQPQHF. In nucleotides, the CDR3 is TGTGCCAGCAGCCAAGATTTGGGACAGGGGAGCCAGCCCCAGCATTTT.

A few counts support this clonotype. The CDR3 spells CASRLQGGITEAFF. Written as DNA, the CDR3 is TGTGCCAGCAGGCTACAGGGAGGAATCACTGAAGCTTTCTTT. The chain links TRBV12-3 or TRBV12-4 to TRBJ1-1; TRBD1 might be the D (6 bases). Trimming left V 6 bases short and J 4 bases short, with 15 bases between. The length of the CDR3 is 14 residues.

This clonotype was found a few times. This chain joins TRBV5-1 and TRBJ2-1; 11 bases are a match to TRBD2. CDR3 length equals 16 residues. Trimming removed 4 bases from V and 2 bases from J; junction bases left unmatched: 5. Germline V gene sequence: CDR1 SGHRS, CDR2 YFSETQ. CDR3: CASSLISGRAYNEQFF. DNA for the CDR3: TGCGCCAGCAGCCTGATTAGCGGGAGGGCCTACAATGAGCAGTTCTTC.

This chain uses TRBV5-1 with TRBJ1-2, with 11 bases fitting TRBD1. V trimming: 4 bases; J trimming: 6 bases; junction bases outside the gene matches: 5. The CDR3 consists of 14 residues. Germline loops: CDR1 SGHRS, CDR2 YFSETQ. The CDR3 is CASSQDRGRNGYTF. CDR3 sequence (DNA): TGCGCCAGCAGCCAGGACAGGGGGCGGAATGGCTACACCTTC. The variable domain in full, with the rest retrieved from reference TRBV5-1 and TRBJ1-2, is KAGVTQTPRYLIKTRGQQVTLSCSPISGHRSVSWYQQTPGQGLQFLFEYFSETQRNKGNFPGRFSGRQFSNSRSEMNVSTLELGDSALYLCASSQDRGRNGYTFGSGTRLTVV.

The V call is TRBV20-1, the J call TRBJ2-3; 12 bases agree with TRBD2. Losses at the gene ends were 3 bases for V and 5 bases for J; bases not matched to a gene: 12. Per germline, CDR1 DFQATT and CDR2 SNEGSKA (reference sequence). The length of the CDR3 is 17 residues. The CDR3 is CSASALAGGSMEDTQYF. The DNA for the CDR3 is TGCAGTGCTAGCGCCCTAGCGGGAGGGTCGATGGAAGATACGCAGTATTTT.

The chain has TRBV12-3 or TRBV12-4 and TRBJ2-2; TRBD2 agrees at 9 bases. The CDR3 is made up of 16 amino acids. J gave up 0 bases and V 7 bases, and 6 bases lay outside the gene matches. The CDR3 DNA reads as TGTGCCAGCAAACCGGGACTAGCATCGAACACCGGGGAGCTGTTTTTT. Its protein product is CASKPGLASNTGELFF.

This chain connects TRBV5-1 to TRBJ2-1; TRBD1 agrees at 8 bases. This CDR3 comprises 13 residues. V lost 4 bases to trimming and J lost 7 bases; unmatched junction nucleotides: 4. The germline V gene has CDR1 SGHRS and CDR2 YFSETQ. CDR3 protein: CASSPQGANEQFF. CDR3 bases: TGCGCCAGCAGCCCGCAGGGGGCAAATGAGCAGTTCTTC.

This clonotype was counted ten times or more. The J gene is TRBJ2-1, the V gene TRBV9; 10 nucleotides line up with TRBD2. CDR1 and CDR2 from the germline V gene are SGDLS and YYNGEE. V gave up 2 bases and J gave up 4 bases; unmatched junction bases: 3. This CDR3 region has 15 residues. The CDR3 coding sequence is TGTGCCAGCAGCGTCGGGACTAGCGTTTACAATGAGCAGTTCTTC. Protein: CASSVGTSVYNEQFF.

The CDR3 nucleotides are TGTGCCAGCAGTTACTTCCGCTTACAGGGTGAAGCTTTCTTT. This sequence encodes CASSYFRLQGEAFF. This rearrangement joins TRBV6-5 to TRBJ1-1; D is perhaps TRBD1 (6 bases). Between the trimmed V and J ends, which lost 1 base and 7 bases, there was a span of 13 bases. Germline CDR1 is MNHEY and CDR2 is SVGAGI. The CDR3 totals 14 residues.

This rearrangement joins TRBV7-9 to TRBJ1-5; possibly TRBD1 for D (6 bases). The ends were cut back, 8 bases at V and 6 bases at J, with 11 bases in the middle. The germline CDR1 and CDR2 sequences are SEHNR and FQNEAQ (reference sequence). This CDR3 is built from 12 residues. The CDR3, as DNA: TGTGCCAGCGCGACAGGTCTTCAGCCCCAGCATTTT. Protein sequence: CASATGLQPQHF.

V is TRBV11-2 and J is TRBJ2-1; D is possibly TRBD1 or TRBD2 (5 bases each). From germline, CDR1 is SGHAT and CDR2 FQNNGV. The CDR3 extends over 15 amino acids. V lost 5 bases, J lost 6 bases, and 17 bases lay in between. The CDR3 nucleotides read TGTGCCAGCAGCCCCAGAGGCTCCGGGGCCAATGAGCAGTTCTTC. It yields the protein CASSPRGSGANEQFF.

V gene TRBV7-8 combines with J gene TRBJ2-1; 15 nucleotides match TRBD2. The CDR3 consists of 19 residues. Germline loops: CDR1 SGHVS, CDR2 FQNEAQ. The V gene end was trimmed by 5 bases and the J gene end by 3 bases; junction bases not matched to a gene: 11. The CDR3 DNA sequence: TGTGCCAGCAGCGGAGGACTAGCGGGAGGGCCGCTCGTCTACAATGAGCAGTTCTTC. Translating it yields CASSGGLAGGPLVYNEQFF.

This chain connects TRBV7-2 to TRBJ2-1, with unresolved D. The CDR3 sequence is 13 residues long. Germline CDR1 SGHTA, CDR2 FQGNSA. The V end lost 11 bases, the J end lost 5 bases, and 16 bases lay between the germline ends. CDR3 nucleotides: TGTGCCTCCGAAAGTTTTGTCGACAATGAGCAGTTCTTC. This encodes CASESFVDNEQFF.

The genes are TRBV7-6 and TRBJ2-1; TRBD2 agrees at 11 bases. CDR3 length: 17 amino acids. The germline V gene has CDR1 SGHVS and CDR2 FNYEAQ. The junction had 4 bases not matched to a gene; V was cut back by 0 bases and J by 3 bases. CDR3 sequence: CASSLATSGEYYNEQFF. The CDR3 DNA follows: TGTGCCAGCAGCTTAGCGACTAGCGGGGAATACTACAATGAGCAGTTCTTC.

This clonotype was detected only once. The chain joins TRBV7-9 to TRBJ1-2; D is perhaps TRBD1 (6 bases). The CDR3 is 15 residues long. Germline lookup yields CDR1 SEHNR and CDR2 FQNEAQ (reference sequence). Trimming shortened V by 4 bases and J by 4 bases, and 16 bases separated the two germline ends. The CDR3 loop is CASSSLAGVPYGYTF. CDR3 nucleotides: TGTGCCAGCAGCTCCTTGGCAGGGGTGCCCTATGGCTACACCTTC.

This clonotype was observed a few times. The chain combines TRBV5-1 with TRBJ1-2; 10 bases map to TRBD1. V shed 4 bases, J shed 4 bases, and the junction held 7 bases outside the gene matches. Germline loops: CDR1 SGHRS, CDR2 YFSETQ. The CDR3 is made up of 15 amino acids. CDR3 in amino acids: CASSAEGQGSYGYTF. CDR3 in DNA: TGCGCCAGCAGCGCGGAGGGACAGGGGAGCTATGGCTACACCTTC.

This clonotype was seen repeatedly, ten times or more. J is TRBJ2-3 and V is TRBV5-1; 9 nucleotides align to TRBD1. The V and J ends lost 4 bases and 5 bases, in that order; junction bases with no gene match: 5. The CDR3 has 14 amino acids. Germline V gene sequence: CDR1 SGHRS, CDR2 YFSETQ. CDR3: CASSKGQGLDTQYF. Written as DNA, the CDR3 is TGCGCCAGCAGCAAGGGACAGGGATTAGATACGCAGTATTTT.

This clonotype was counted ten times or more. The CDR3 here is CATSRDLDGVEEQYF. CDR3 DNA: TGTGCCACCAGCAGAGACTTGGACGGTGTTGAGGAGCAGTACTTC. The chain joins TRBV15 to TRBJ2-7; D is uncertain. Germline CDR1 is LNHNV and CDR2 is YYDKDF (reference sequence). The CDR3 is 15 residues long. Trimming took off 0 bases at V and 7 bases at J, with 16 bases between the two ends.

This clonotype was recorded a few times. The V gene is TRBV29-1, the J gene TRBJ2-5, with D perhaps being TRBD1 or TRBD2 (6 bases each). The ends were cut back, 4 bases at V and 4 bases at J, with 13 bases in the middle. Germline values: CDR1 SQVTM, CDR2 ANQGSEA. The CDR3 sequence is 13 residues long. CDR3 DNA sequence: TGCAGCGTTGCGGGGGCGGTGGGAGAGACCCAGTACTTC. Protein: CSVAGAVGETQYF.

This clonotype was counted many times. The rearrangement links TRBV7-9 to TRBJ2-1; tentative D call: TRBD1 (6 bases). CDR1 and CDR2 (germline): SEHNR, FQNEAQ (reference sequence). The CDR3 totals 17 residues. Between the trimmed V and J ends, which lost 6 bases and 3 bases, there was a span of 21 bases. CDR3 protein: CASRSAVRGHDYNEQFF. In DNA form, the CDR3 reads TGTGCCAGCAGGTCAGCAGTCAGGGGACACGACTACAATGAGCAGTTCTTC.

This clonotype has a handful of counts. The rearrangement links TRBV7-9 to TRBJ1-2; 7 bases agree with TRBD1. Germline V lookup: CDR1 SEHNR, CDR2 FQNEAQ (reference sequence). The CDR3 length is 13 residues. V gave up 2 bases and J gave up 4 bases; unmatched junction bases: 1. The CDR3 DNA reads TGTGCCAGCAGCTTAAGGGACAGCTATGGCTACACCTTC. Its protein is CASSLRDSYGYTF. The full variable domain, its missing parts supplied by reference TRBV7-9 and TRBJ1-2, is DTGVSQNPRHKITKRGQNVTFRCDPISEHNRLYWYRQTLGQGPEFLTYFQNEAQLEKSRLLSDRFSAERPKGSFSTLEIQRTEQGDSAMYLCASSLRDSYGYTFGSGTRLTVV.

The CDR3 sequence: CASSSGLAGKNEQFF. In DNA, the CDR3 is TGTGCCAGCAGCTCGGGACTAGCGGGCAAAAATGAGCAGTTCTTC. The J gene is TRBJ2-1, the V gene TRBV7-9, with TRBD2 matching over 12 bases. Germline CDR1 is SEHNR and CDR2 is FQNEAQ (reference sequence). J lost 7 bases, V lost 4 bases, and 5 bases had no gene match. The CDR3 spans 15 residues.

The V and J genes are TRBV4-1 and TRBJ1-1, with 8 bases aligning to TRBD1. The CDR3 is 15 amino acids. Germline CDR1 is MGHRA and CDR2 is YSYEKL. J gave up 11 bases and V 1 base, and 12 bases lay outside the gene matches. The CDR3 spells CASSQAQFGRTGAFF. In DNA, the CDR3 is TGCGCCAGCAGCCAAGCTCAGTTCGGAAGGACAGGGGCTTTCTTT.